One sample yielded the 5 T cell receptor beta chains listed below, sequenced in a study of OX40 agonist ivuxolimab in advanced cancers. Generated by immunoSEQ multiplex PCR, the TCRdb table keeps only in-frame clones and is missing some. This table holds about 48,000 clones, roughly nine tenths found once. The input for sequencing was CD4+ or CD8+ T cells sorted from blood, taken in a trial of the OX40 agonist ivuxolimab. The receptor source for this set is an adult with an advanced solid tumor such as melanoma, head and neck, liver or kidney cancer.

This clone has just one count. The gene calls are TRBV13 and TRBJ1-2, with D possibly being TRBD1 (5 bases). The CDR3 runs 13 residues. V lost 4 bases to trimming and J lost 8 bases, with 14 bases between them. Per germline, CDR1 PRHDT and CDR2 FYEKMQ (reference sequence). In DNA, the CDR3 is TGTGCCAGCAGCTCCCCGGGACCCGAGGGCTACACCTTC. Translation gives CASSSPGPEGYTF.

This rearrangement joins TRBV6-5 to TRBJ2-1; perhaps TRBD2 as D (5 bases). V was shortened by 6 bases and J by 0 bases, with 12 bases between the two germline ends. The CDR3 totals 15 residues. Per the germline V gene, CDR1 is MNHEY and CDR2 is SVGAGI. The CDR3 region is CASSTDSSSYNEQFF. The CDR3 bases are TGTGCCAGCAGCACGGACTCGAGCTCCTACAATGAGCAGTTCTTC.

The chain links TRBV27 to TRBJ2-4; TRBD2 agrees at 9 bases. The CDR3 sequence is 20 residues long. J gave up 0 bases and V 6 bases, and 18 bases lay outside the gene matches. Germline assignment: CDR1 MNHEY and CDR2 SMNVEV (reference sequence). The CDR3 spells CASSTRASGVRGIAKNIQYF. The CDR3 region has the DNA TGTGCCAGCAGCACCCGGGCTAGCGGGGTTAGGGGAATAGCCAAAAACATTCAGTACTTC.

The chain employs TRBV11-2 and TRBJ1-4; 8 bases are a match to TRBD1. This CDR3 is 14 amino acids long. V shed 2 bases, J shed 6 bases, and the junction held 2 bases outside the gene matches. CDR1 is SGHAT and CDR2 is FQNNGV in the germline V gene. CDR3 in amino acids: CASSLYRGDEKLFF. The CDR3 DNA is TGTGCCAGCAGCTTATACAGGGGGGATGAAAAACTGTTTTTT.

V is TRBV7-3 and J is TRBJ2-1, with 11 positions matching TRBD1. Germline loops: CDR1 SGHTA, CDR2 FQGTGA. The CDR3 sequence is 15 residues long. Trimming removed 2 bases from V and 9 bases from J; junction bases left unmatched: 6. Here the CDR3 DNA reads TGTGCCAGCAGCTTAGGGACAGGGGGAGGAAGTGAGCAGTTCTTC. Its protein is CASSLGTGGGSEQFF.